The sample holds a few counts of the clone carrying this TCR beta chain. The antigen is not known. A much larger clonotype is one base distant, so this may be a read error. Sorted cell numbers of roughly 19,000 to 1,000,000, with 10%, 30% or 50% RNA, served as input for naive CD8 libraries. Preparation methods for the bulk TCR libraries were those previously described, with listed TCR primers. TCRdb reprocessed the PCR reads via MiXCR and lists one record per CDR3 protein. Of just under 650,000 distinct CDR3 sequences listed, just under 20% are singletons. These data originate in a study of molecular identifiers for immune sequencing clone quantification. Study-level findings and limits: Effector cells kept over 98% of their molecules in clones above 20 RNA copies, while naive cells kept under 1% there.

Trimming removed 4 bases from V and 4 bases from J, with 18 bases in between. The CDR3 spans 15 residues. CDR1 and CDR2 from the germline V gene are SGHRS and YFSETQ. The source material was naive CD8+ T cells from blood, with Jurkat cell RNA spiked in. Subset: FACS-sorted CD8+CD4-CCR7+CD45RA+ naive T cells. This receptor was identified in a human donor in good health. Some libraries in this study had Jurkat cell RNA spiked in. J is TRBJ2-7 and V is TRBV5-1; unclear D gene. As DNA, the CDR3 is TGCGCCAGCAGCCTATGGCCCAGGAGTCGGTACGAGCAGTACTTC. It codes for CASSLWPRSRYEQYF.